A selection of T cell receptor beta chains follows, all from one sample in a study of T-cell memory formation after mild COVID-19. One entry per CDR3 protein, called by TCRdb with MiXCR from the 5' RACE reads. In the table there are roughly 410,000 distinct CDR3 sequences, 20% to 25% of which are singletons. Material: PBMCs or a T cell subset sorted from them (not recorded which). These receptors originate from an adult woman who had mild COVID-19 (a few samples of this study predate the infection). Cell type and time point are not known. Each CDR3 is given with its conserved first and last residue. A D gene is named only where the DNA matches it firmly. Clone size appears in some rows only: once, few, many, or a class for an expanded clone.

J: TRBJ2-7; D: TRBD1; size: NA; V: TRBV12-3/TRBV12-4; DNA: TGTGCCAGCAGTTTAGGGGACAGGGGCTACGAGCAGTACTTC; CDR3: CASSLGDRGYEQYF
J: TRBJ2-5; D: TRBD2; size: NA; V: TRBV5-1; DNA: TGCGCCAGCAGCCCGGGGCCTAGCGGGGCACAAGAGACCCAGTACTTC; CDR3: CASSPGPSGAQETQYF
J: TRBJ2-4; D: TRBD1; size: NA; V: TRBV7-2; DNA: TGTGCCAGCAGCTCTCGACAGGGGCGAACTAACATTCAGTACTTC; CDR3: CASSSRQGRTNIQYF
J: TRBJ2-7; D: NA; size: few; V: TRBV11-1; DNA: TGTGCCAGCAGCCCGAATACAGGTGCCGAGCAGTACTTC; CDR3: CASSPNTGAEQYF
J: TRBJ2-5; D: NA; size: NA; V: TRBV25-1; DNA: TGTGCCAGCAGTGAAGGGCTACGTCGGGGGCCGGAGGAGACCCAGTACTTC; CDR3: CASSEGLRRGPEETQYF
J: TRBJ2-1; D: TRBD1; size: few; V: TRBV18; DNA: TGTGCCAGCTCCCCTAACACCTATGACAGGGGAATAAATGAGCAGTTCTTC; CDR3: CASSPNTYDRGINEQFF
J: TRBJ1-1; D: TRBD1; size: NA; V: TRBV7-9; DNA: TGTGCCAGCAGCGCGACCGGGACAGGGGAAACTGAAGCTTTCTTT; CDR3: CASSATGTGETEAFF
J: TRBJ1-1; D: TRBD1; size: few; V: TRBV9; DNA: TGTGCCAGCAGCGGGACAGGGAAGGAATTCTTGGACACTGAAGCTTTCTTT; CDR3: CASSGTGKEFLDTEAFF
J: TRBJ2-2; D: TRBD1; size: NA; V: TRBV4-2; DNA: TGTGCCAGCAGCACCCGGACAGGCCGGAACACCGGGGAGCTGTTTTTT; CDR3: CASSTRTGRNTGELFF
J: TRBJ1-4; D: TRBD1; size: few; V: TRBV6-5; DNA: TGTGCCAGCAGTTACACGGGACAGGGAGGCGAAAAACTGTTTTTT; CDR3: CASSYTGQGGEKLFF
J: TRBJ2-1; D: TRBD1; size: few; V: TRBV5-1; DNA: TGCGCCAGCAGCTTGGGGCCAGGGGGCGAGTTGGAGGAGCAGTTCTTC; CDR3: CASSLGPGGELEEQFF
J: TRBJ1-1; D: NA; size: few; V: TRBV5-1; DNA: TGCGCCAGCAGTCGAACGGACAGCTCAAACACTGAAGCTTTCTTT; CDR3: CASSRTDSSNTEAFF
J: TRBJ2-7; D: NA; size: few; V: TRBV6-2/TRBV6-3; DNA: TGTGCCAGCAGTTCCATGTCCTACGAGCAGTACTTC; CDR3: CASSSMSYEQYF
J: TRBJ2-1; D: NA; size: few; V: TRBV7-8; DNA: TGTGCCAGCAGACAACGAGGGGGGGCCTACAATGAGCAGTTCTTC; CDR3: CASRQRGGAYNEQFF
J: TRBJ2-5; D: TRBD2; size: many; V: TRBV20-1; DNA: TGCAGTGCTAGAACCCCTAGCGGGGGAACCCAAGAGACCCAGTACTTC; CDR3: CSARTPSGGTQETQYF
J: TRBJ1-5; D: NA; size: few; V: TRBV20-1; DNA: TGCAGTGCTAGGGAAATTGGGGCAGCAGATCAGCCCCAGCATTTT; CDR3: CSAREIGAADQPQHF
J: TRBJ2-1; D: TRBD2; size: few; V: TRBV5-4; DNA: TGTGCCAGCAGTGCCCGACTAGCACTGAATGAGCAGTTCTTC; CDR3: CASSARLALNEQFF
J: TRBJ2-7; D: NA; size: NA; V: TRBV20-1; DNA: TGCAGTGCTAGAGATCTCAAGTTGGGGGATGAGCAGTACTTC; CDR3: CSARDLKLGDEQYF
J: TRBJ2-3; D: TRBD2; size: NA; V: TRBV30; DNA: TGTGCCTGGACACGGGGGACTAGCGGACCCACAGATACGCAGTATTTT; CDR3: CAWTRGTSGPTDTQYF
J: TRBJ2-1; D: TRBD2; size: many; V: TRBV4-2; DNA: TGTGCCAGCAGCCAAGAGCCAGCGGGAGCATACAATGAGCAGTTCTTC; CDR3: CASSQEPAGAYNEQFF
J: TRBJ2-1; D: NA; size: NA; V: TRBV12-3/TRBV12-4; DNA: TGTGCCAGCGACCGGGGGCTTGCTGAGCAGTTCTTC; CDR3: CASDRGLAEQFF
J: TRBJ2-5; D: NA; size: few; V: TRBV7-2; DNA: TGTGCCAGCAGCTTACAAGGGTTGGAGACCCAGTACTTC; CDR3: CASSLQGLETQYF
J: TRBJ2-7; D: NA; size: NA; V: TRBV15; DNA: TGTGCCACCAAGTATATGGGGGACTCCGCCTACGAGCAGTACTTC; CDR3: CATKYMGDSAYEQYF
J: TRBJ2-2; D: NA; size: few; V: TRBV6-2/TRBV6-3; DNA: TGTGCCAGCGGTACTAGGCCCGGGGAGCTGTTTTTT; CDR3: CASGTRPGELFF
J: TRBJ2-6; D: NA; size: NA; V: TRBV12-3/TRBV12-4; DNA: TGTGCCAGCCTAGTTCCGGGGGGACAGGCTAACTCTGGGGCCAACGTCCTGACTTTC; CDR3: CASLVPGGQANSGANVLTF
J: TRBJ1-2; D: NA; size: NA; V: TRBV11-2; DNA: TGTGCCAGCAGCTTGGAGCTGGGGGAATATGGCTACACCTTC; CDR3: CASSLELGEYGYTF
J: TRBJ2-3; D: TRBD1; size: NA; V: TRBV5-5; DNA: TGTGCCAGCAGCGTGCCTTCTACCCGGGACAGGCCACCCCAGTCGCAGTATTTT; CDR3: CASSVPSTRDRPPQSQYF
J: TRBJ2-7; D: NA; size: once; V: TRBV11-2; DNA: TGTGCCAGCAGCCCTCCTGAGTTGCAGCAGTACTTC; CDR3: CASSPPELQQYF
J: TRBJ2-1; D: NA; size: NA; V: TRBV7-9; DNA: TGTGCCAGCAGCACCGACGGGGGGCCGGGAAGAAATGAGCAGTTCTTC; CDR3: CASSTDGGPGRNEQFF
J: TRBJ2-3; D: NA; size: NA; V: TRBV21-1; DNA: TGTGCCAGCAGCACCCCGGGCAGGGAGGTAGATACGCAGTATTTT; CDR3: CASSTPGREVDTQYF
J: TRBJ1-4; D: TRBD1; size: NA; V: TRBV2; DNA: TGTGCCAGCAGTAGGGACAGGACTGCAACTAATGAAAAACTGTTTTTT; CDR3: CASSRDRTATNEKLFF
J: TRBJ2-5; D: TRBD1; size: NA; V: TRBV9; DNA: TGTGCCAGCAGCGTCACAGACAGGGGCCAGGAGACCCAGTACTTC; CDR3: CASSVTDRGQETQYF
J: TRBJ2-1; D: TRBD2; size: NA; V: TRBV9; DNA: TGTGCCAGCAGCGTAGGCGGGAGCTATGAGCAGTTCTTC; CDR3: CASSVGGSYEQFF
J: TRBJ1-5; D: TRBD1; size: few; V: TRBV10-3; DNA: TGTGCCATCAGTGAGAGCGCAGGGGGCCATCAGCCCCAGCATTTT; CDR3: CAISESAGGHQPQHF
J: TRBJ2-3; D: NA; size: many; V: TRBV20-1; DNA: TGCAGTGCCCCAGATAAGGCGGGGATAAGCACAGATACGCAGTATTTT; CDR3: CSAPDKAGISTDTQYF
J: TRBJ1-2; D: TRBD1; size: NA; V: TRBV6-6; DNA: TGTGCCAGTCTGGTCAGAACCGGGACAGGGGGCCCCTATGGCTACACCTTC; CDR3: CASLVRTGTGGPYGYTF
J: TRBJ2-1; D: NA; size: NA; V: TRBV7-9; DNA: TGTGCCAGCAGCTTAGGGGCGACTAGGGTTTATAATGAGCAGTTCTTC; CDR3: CASSLGATRVYNEQFF
J: TRBJ2-6; D: TRBD1; size: NA; V: TRBV24-1; DNA: TGTGCCACCAGTGATCCAACAGGGGACCGGACCAACGTCCTGACTTTC; CDR3: CATSDPTGDRTNVLTF
J: TRBJ1-2; D: NA; size: NA; V: TRBV15; DNA: TGTGCCACCAGCCCGGGAATTAGCTATGGCTACACCTTC; CDR3: CATSPGISYGYTF
J: TRBJ1-2; D: TRBD1; size: NA; V: TRBV10-3; DNA: TGTGCCATCAGTGAGCGGGGGACAGGGGGCGGATATGGCTACACCTTC; CDR3: CAISERGTGGGYGYTF
J: TRBJ1-1; D: TRBD1; size: once; V: TRBV24-1; DNA: TGTGCCACCAGTGATACTCGACAGGGGGCGACCACTGAAGCTTTCTTT; CDR3: CATSDTRQGATTEAFF
J: TRBJ1-4; D: NA; size: NA; V: TRBV25-1; DNA: TGTGCCAGCAGTGAGAGCACAGTACTGGGTGAAAAACTGTTTTTT; CDR3: CASSESTVLGEKLFF
J: TRBJ2-1; D: TRBD2; size: NA; V: TRBV27; DNA: TGTGCCAGCAGTTTCGGGACTAGCGGGGTGGATGAGCAGTTCTTC; CDR3: CASSFGTSGVDEQFF
J: TRBJ1-2; D: NA; size: few; V: TRBV30; DNA: TGTGCCTGGAGTGTTTGGGGGCAGGGGATGGGTGGCTACACCTTC; CDR3: CAWSVWGQGMGGYTF
J: TRBJ1-5; D: NA; size: NA; V: TRBV27; DNA: TGTGCCAGCAGTTTATCTTGGGGAGGTCGCAATCAGCCCCAGCATTTT; CDR3: CASSLSWGGRNQPQHF
J: TRBJ1-5; D: NA; size: NA; V: TRBV14; DNA: TGTGCCAGCAGCCAACATTCACCGAAGAAGATATACAATCAGCCCCAGCATTTT; CDR3: CASSQHSPKKIYNQPQHF
J: TRBJ1-4; D: TRBD1; size: NA; V: TRBV29-1; DNA: TGCAGCGCCGAAGGGGTCGGGACAGGCGATGAAAAACTGTTTTTT; CDR3: CSAEGVGTGDEKLFF
J: TRBJ1-5; D: NA; size: NA; V: TRBV3-1; DNA: TGTGCCAGCAGCCAGACAGGTCGGGAGAATCAGCCCCAGCATTTT; CDR3: CASSQTGRENQPQHF
J: TRBJ2-5; D: NA; size: NA; V: TRBV7-3; DNA: TGTGCCAGCAGCTTAAGGGTCCAAGAGACCCAGTACTTC; CDR3: CASSLRVQETQYF
J: TRBJ1-1; D: NA; size: few; V: TRBV5-1; DNA: TGCGCCAGCAGCCCCGGCCTGGGGACGAACACTGAAGCTTTCTTT; CDR3: CASSPGLGTNTEAFF
J: TRBJ1-2; D: NA; size: NA; V: TRBV24-1; DNA: TGTGCCACCAGTGATTTGAGGACAGAGTTTGGCTACACCTTC; CDR3: CATSDLRTEFGYTF
J: TRBJ1-6; D: NA; size: many; V: TRBV7-2; DNA: TGTGCCAGCAGCTTACGTCGACAGAATTCACCCCTCCACTTT; CDR3: CASSLRRQNSPLHF
J: TRBJ1-1; D: NA; size: few; V: TRBV24-1; DNA: TGTGCCACCAGTGGGCCTCCAGGGCCCACTGAAGCTTTCTTT; CDR3: CATSGPPGPTEAFF
J: TRBJ2-1; D: NA; size: NA; V: TRBV10-3; DNA: TGTGCCATCAGTGAGTCACAGGCGAGTGAGCAGTTCTTC; CDR3: CAISESQASEQFF
J: TRBJ1-2; D: NA; size: NA; V: TRBV30; DNA: TGTGCCTGGAGTGTAAGGTATCCACCCTATGGCTACACCTTC; CDR3: CAWSVRYPPYGYTF
J: TRBJ2-5; D: TRBD2; size: NA; V: TRBV7-8; DNA: TGTGCCAGCAGCCCCCGGCTAGCGGGGGTACTAGAGACCCAGTACTTC; CDR3: CASSPRLAGVLETQYF